These 19 T cell receptor beta chains were sequenced from one sample in a study of OX40 agonist ivuxolimab in advanced cancers. Assay used: immunoSEQ multiplex PCR; TCRdb lists only in-frame clones, some missing. The sample has 50,000 to 65,000 clones, roughly nine tenths seen once; the top ten hold more than 10%. This material consisted of CD4+ or CD8+ T cells sorted from blood, taken in a trial of the OX40 agonist ivuxolimab. The receptors come from an adult with an advanced solid tumor such as melanoma, head and neck, liver or kidney cancer.

The chain couples TRBV12-5 to TRBJ2-2, with TRBD2 identical over 7 bases. J lost 6 bases, V lost 7 bases, and 5 bases had no gene match. The CDR3 runs 13 residues. Germline loops: CDR1 LGHNT, CDR2 FRNRAP. The CDR3 protein is CASAWGGSGELFF. The CDR3 region has the DNA TGTGCTAGTGCCTGGGGGGGGTCCGGGGAGCTGTTTTTT.

This chain uses TRBV18 with TRBJ1-1; D gene unclear. V was pared by 3 bases and J by 6 bases, with 11 bases between. Germline CDR1 KGHSH, CDR2 LQKENI. The CDR3 length is 13 residues. For the CDR3, the DNA is TGTGCCAGCTCACCTGGGAGGGCCCCTGAAGCTTTCTTT. Translated: CASSPGRAPEAFF.

The rearrangement joins TRBV11-2 to TRBJ2-7, with D hard to call. With 4 bases removed from V and 6 bases from J, the gap between germline ends came to 10 bases. This CDR3 is 12 amino acids long. Germline values: CDR1 SGHAT, CDR2 FQNNGV. The CDR3: CASSSISSEQYF. The DNA for the CDR3 is TGTGCCAGCAGCTCCATATCAAGCGAGCAGTACTTC.

V usage is TRBV27 and J usage is TRBJ1-1, with D possibly TRBD1 on 5 matching bases. CDR1 and CDR2 (germline): MNHEY, SMNVEV (reference sequence). CDR3 length equals 15 residues. V lost 6 bases and J 3 bases, leaving 17 bases between the germline ends. The CDR3 here is CASSVGVGVDTEAFF. Written as DNA, the CDR3 is TGTGCCAGCAGCGTGGGGGTAGGGGTGGACACTGAAGCTTTCTTT.

J is TRBJ1-5 and V is TRBV6-1; 7 bases align to TRBD1. CDR1 is MNHNS, CDR2 SASEGT, per germline. The CDR3 sequence is 15 residues long. The V segment lost 2 bases and the J segment 5 bases; nucleotides outside the gene matches: 6. The CDR3 nucleotides read TGTGCCAGCAGTGAAAACCAGGGGGTGGATCAGCCCCAGCATTTT. This encodes CASSENQGVDQPQHF.

This chain connects TRBV5-4 to TRBJ2-1; 7 nucleotides match TRBD1. There are 18 residues in the CDR3. CDR1 SGHNT and CDR2 YYREEE come from the germline V gene (reference sequence). V was clipped by 2 bases and J by 0 bases; unmatched bases: 11. CDR3 bases: TGTGCCAGCAGCTTCCGACAGGGTGGTGGTTACTCCTACAATGAGCAGTTCTTC. This translates into CASSFRQGGGYSYNEQFF.

The chain combines TRBV27 with TRBJ1-5; TRBD1 aligns across 7 bases. The CDR3 is 16 amino acids. With 6 bases clipped from V and 2 bases from J, the junction kept 10 bases outside the gene matches. Germline CDR1 and CDR2: MNHEY and SMNVEV (reference sequence). DNA for the CDR3: TGTGCCAGCAGACCCCAGGGACAGACTGGCAATCAGCCCCAGCATTTT. Its translation: CASRPQGQTGNQPQHF.

The chain uses TRBV28 and TRBJ2-5; 7 nucleotides align to TRBD1. The CDR3 totals 14 residues. The ends lost 7 bases at V and 1 base at J; junction bases unmatched: 6. Germline-derived CDR1 and CDR2 are MDHEN and SYDVKM. The CDR3, as DNA: TGTGCCAGCACGCTTGACAGGGCCCAAGAGACCCAGTACTTC. This sequence encodes CASTLDRAQETQYF.

This clone is a singleton in its sample. This sequence joins TRBV27 and TRBJ2-1; D possibly corresponds to TRBD1 (6 bases). V lost 8 bases and J 8 bases, leaving 16 bases between the germline ends. Germline assignment: CDR1 MNHEY and CDR2 SMNVEV (reference sequence). This CDR3 is 13 amino acids long. The CDR3 DNA sequence: TGTGCCAGCGCGTACAGGGCTGGCTATGAGCAGTTCTTC. Residues: CASAYRAGYEQFF.

The CDR3 nucleotides are TGTGCCAGCAGTTTACCCAGCGGGAGCTCCTACGAGCAGTACTTC. It specifies CASSLPSGSSYEQYF. The chain is built from TRBV28 and TRBJ2-7; 8 nucleotides line up with TRBD2. V dropped 2 bases and J dropped 0; count of bases not matched to a gene: 3. The germline gives CDR1 MDHEN, CDR2 SYDVKM. The length of the CDR3 is 15 residues.

The chain combines TRBV7-2 with TRBJ2-1; D possibly uses TRBD1 or TRBD2 (5 bases each). This CDR3 region has 14 residues. Trimming shortened V by 1 base and J by 6 bases, and 10 bases separated the two germline ends. Germline V lookup: CDR1 SGHTA, CDR2 FQGNSA. CDR3 nucleotides: TGTGCCAGCAGCTTAGGGGGGAACCTCAATGAGCAGTTCTTC. Translating gives CASSLGGNLNEQFF. Full variable domain (remainder filled in from reference TRBV7-2 and TRBJ2-1): GAGVSQSPSNKVTEKGKDVELRCDPISGHTALYWYRQSLGQGLEFLIYFQGNSAPDKSGLPSDRFSAERTGGSVSTLTIQRTQQEDSAVYLCASSLGGNLNEQFFGPGTRLTVL.

V usage is TRBV27 and J usage is TRBJ2-2; 8 bases are shared with TRBD1. CDR1 MNHEY and CDR2 SMNVEV come from the germline V gene (reference sequence). The junction had 10 bases not matched to a gene; V was cut back by 3 bases and J by 4 bases. This CDR3 is 17 amino acids long. The CDR3 bases are TGTGCCAGCAGTTTTGATTCGGCCGACAGGGGCACCGGGGAGCTGTTTTTT. Translated: CASSFDSADRGTGELFF.

The chain joins TRBV10-3 to TRBJ1-1; 7 bases align to TRBD1. This CDR3 has 13 amino acids. Trimming removed 9 bases from V and 3 bases from J; junction bases left unmatched: 7. The germline V gene has CDR1 ENHRY and CDR2 SYGVKD. The CDR3 loop is CAIRDSWDTEAFF. The CDR3 nucleotides read TGTGCCATTAGGGACAGTTGGGACACTGAAGCTTTCTTT.

V usage is TRBV7-3 and J usage is TRBJ2-1; D may be TRBD1 (6 bases). V lost 4 bases, J lost 4 bases, and 14 bases lay in between. Germline values: CDR1 SGHTA, CDR2 FQGTGA. The CDR3 runs to 15 residues. The CDR3 loop reads CASSSLKGEYNEQFF. The CDR3 DNA reads TGTGCCAGCAGCTCCCTTAAGGGGGAATACAATGAGCAGTTCTTC.

J is TRBJ2-1 and V is TRBV13; D might be TRBD2 (6 bases). The CDR3 loop spans 15 amino acids. Germline assignment: CDR1 PRHDT and CDR2 FYEKMQ (reference sequence). V was pared by 0 bases and J by 5 bases, with 11 bases between. CDR3 sequence: CASSLGGASDNEQFF. Written as DNA, the CDR3 is TGTGCCAGCAGCTTAGGTGGGGCTAGCGACAATGAGCAGTTCTTC.

The J gene is TRBJ1-3, the V gene TRBV27, with no clear D. CDR3 length equals 13 residues. Germline values: CDR1 MNHEY, CDR2 SMNVEV (reference sequence). The ends were cut back, 3 bases at V and 4 bases at J, with 7 bases in the middle. The CDR3: CASSFGVGNTIYF. The CDR3 coding sequence is TGTGCCAGCAGTTTTGGGGTGGGAAACACCATATATTTT.

This chain links TRBV11-1 with TRBJ2-2, with 8 bases matching TRBD1. Germline assignment: CDR1 SGHAT and CDR2 FQDESV (reference sequence). The CDR3 is made up of 15 amino acids. After removal of 3 bases from V and 6 bases from J, the junction contained 6 bases not matched to a gene. As DNA, the CDR3 is TGTGCCAGCAGCTTTACAGGGGGGATTCCCGGGGAGCTGTTTTTT. Translation gives CASSFTGGIPGELFF.

The chain recombines TRBV5-4 with TRBJ1-1, with a weak D call TRBD1 (6 bases). Trimming left V 5 bases short and J 5 bases short, with 10 bases between. This CDR3 comprises 12 residues. Per the germline V gene, CDR1 is SGHNT and CDR2 is YYREEE (reference sequence). The CDR3 DNA reads TGTGCCAGCAGTACAGGGTTGACTGAAGCTTTCTTT. Translating gives CASSTGLTEAFF.

The chain employs TRBV28 and TRBJ2-7; 7 bases are shared with TRBD1. Trimming took 3 bases from V and 3 from J; bases not matched to a gene: 5. From germline, CDR1 is MDHEN and CDR2 SYDVKM. The CDR3 runs to 14 residues. The CDR3 here is CASSLVTGDYEQYF. The CDR3 region has the DNA TGTGCCAGCAGTTTGGTCACAGGGGACTACGAGCAGTACTTC.